These 23 T cell receptor beta chains were all obtained from the same sample, sequenced in a study of T-cell memory formation after mild COVID-19. TCRdb reprocessed the 5' RACE reads via MiXCR and lists one record per CDR3 protein. Of about 60,000 distinct CDR3 sequences in the sample, over 9% are singletons; the top ten hold 20% to 25%. Sequencing was done on a sample of PBMCs or a T cell subset sorted from them (not recorded which). These receptors all come from a man aged 18-30 years who had mild COVID-19 (a few samples of this study predate the infection). Cell type and time point are not known.

Many counts were recorded for this clonotype. One end of the junction fails to match germline, which may point to a read error. The chain has TRBV5-1 and TRBJ1-1; D perhaps matches TRBD1 (5 bases). CDR3 length: 13 amino acids. Germline-derived CDR1 and CDR2 are SGHRS and YFSETQ. The CDR3 sequence is CASSPQGPTEAFF. The CDR3 coding sequence is TGTGCCAGTAGTCCCCAGGGCCCCACTGAAGCTTTCTTT.

This clonotype showed up many times. The rearrangement joins TRBV24-1 to TRBJ1-2, with D maybe TRBD1 (5 bases). V was pared by 10 bases and J by 6 bases, with 20 bases between. The germline gives CDR1 KGHDR, CDR2 SFDVKD. The CDR3 totals 14 residues. The DNA for the CDR3 is TGTGCCACTCAGACCAACGGGGCCTTGGATGGCTACACCTTC. It is translated as CATQTNGALDGYTF.

Ten or more counts support this clonotype. J is TRBJ2-7 and V is TRBV20-1, with D tentatively TRBD1 (5 bases). This CDR3 is 12 amino acids long. V was cut by 4 bases and J by 1 base, with 8 bases left in between. CDR1 is DFQATT, CDR2 SNEGSKA, per germline (reference sequence). The CDR3 DNA reads as TGCAGTGCTAAGGACAAATCCTACGAGCAGTACTTC. This codes for CSAKDKSYEQYF.

The chain is built from TRBV29-1 and TRBJ1-2, with TRBD1 identical over 7 bases. V lost 6 bases and J lost 5; bases outside the gene matches: 9. The CDR3 length is 13 residues. Germline V gene lookup returns CDR1 SQVTM and CDR2 ANQGSEA. As DNA, the CDR3 is TGCAGCGTCCAAGGGGGCGCCCGGTATGGCTACACCTTC. This gives the protein CSVQGGARYGYTF.

This chain connects TRBV5-1 to TRBJ1-1, with a tentative D call TRBD1 (5 bases). The germline V gene has CDR1 SGHRS and CDR2 YFSETQ. V gave up 0 bases and J gave up 1 base, with 10 bases separating them. The CDR3 is made up of 15 amino acids. The CDR3 coding sequence is TGCGCCAGCAGCTTGGAGGGGATTGGGAACACTGAAGCTTTCTTT. It yields the protein CASSLEGIGNTEAFF.

This clonotype was detected only a few times. CDR3: CASSLLAMDETQYF. The CDR3 DNA is TGTGCCAGCAGCCTACTAGCGATGGATGAGACCCAGTACTTC. The chain recombines TRBV7-2 with TRBJ2-5, with 7 bases that match TRBD2. This CDR3 is built from 14 residues. Trimming took 5 bases from V and 5 from J; bases not matched to a gene: 8. CDR1 is SGHTA and CDR2 is FQGNSA in the germline V gene.

This clonotype showed up just a few times. The J gene is TRBJ2-7, the V gene TRBV5-5; TRBD1 matches 9 bases. Trimming took 4 bases from V and 1 from J; bases not matched to a gene: 9. CDR3 size: 16 residues. Germline V gene sequence: CDR1 SGHKS, CDR2 YYEKEE (reference sequence). The CDR3 spells CASSGKPGQGSYEQYV. Written as DNA, the CDR3 is TGTGCCAGCAGCGGAAAACCGGGACAGGGTTCCTACGAGCAGTACGTC.

The V gene is TRBV20-1, the J gene TRBJ2-7; D might be TRBD1 or TRBD2, each matching 5 bases. CDR3 length: 13 amino acids. The germline CDR1 and CDR2 sequences are DFQATT and SNEGSKA (reference sequence). V was clipped by 6 bases and J by 3 bases, with 15 bases between them. CDR3 nucleotides: TGCAGTGCGAGGGGTTCAACCCTCTACGAGCAGTACTTC. Its translation is CSARGSTLYEQYF.

This clonotype was detected ten times or more. The rearrangement links TRBV7-9 to TRBJ2-7, with D perhaps matching TRBD2 (6 bases). The length of the CDR3 is 13 residues. The V end lost 6 bases, the J end lost 2 bases, and 11 bases lay between the germline ends. The V gene's germline CDR1 is SEHNR and CDR2 FQNEAQ (reference sequence). CDR3: CASSPGGTYEQYV. DNA of the CDR3: TGTGCCAGCAGTCCTGGGGGGACCTACGAGCAGTACGTC.

This clonotype was seen a handful of times. The V call is TRBV12-3 or TRBV12-4, the J call TRBJ1-4; tentative D call: TRBD1 (6 bases). This CDR3 is 14 amino acids long. The V and J ends lost 5 bases and 8 bases respectively, with 15 bases between them. This chain's CDR3 is CASSPTGYGEKLFF. CDR3 sequence (DNA): TGTGCCAGCAGTCCTACAGGGTACGGCGAAAAACTGTTTTTT.

The sample holds many counts of this clonotype. This chain uses TRBV5-4 with TRBJ2-5, with 9 bases that match TRBD1. The J segment lost 2 bases and the V segment lost 3 bases, leaving 5 bases of the junction unmatched. The CDR3 totals 15 residues. The V gene's germline CDR1 is SGHNT and CDR2 YYREEE (reference sequence). CDR3 sequence reads: CASSSGQGPQETQYF. As DNA, the CDR3 is TGTGCCAGCAGCTCCGGACAGGGGCCGCAAGAGACCCAGTACTTC.

The chain has TRBV28 and TRBJ1-5; D unresolved. CDR1 and CDR2 (germline): MDHEN, SYDVKM. Trimming removed 3 bases from V and 5 bases from J, with 11 bases in between. CDR3 size: 14 residues. The CDR3 sequence is CASSLPTFHQPQHF. DNA of the CDR3: TGTGCCAGCAGTTTGCCGACGTTTCATCAGCCCCAGCATTTT.

This clonotype has more than one count but fewer than ten. The chain combines TRBV7-2 with TRBJ1-1; perhaps TRBD1 as D (5 bases). The CDR3 has 14 amino acids. Trimming shortened V by 1 base and J by 4 bases, and 10 bases separated the two germline ends. CDR1 is SGHTA, CDR2 FQGNSA, per germline. CDR3 residues: CASSLEPGGTEAFF. The CDR3 coding sequence is TGTGCCAGCAGCTTAGAGCCGGGGGGCACTGAAGCTTTCTTT.

Only a few counts were recorded for this clonotype. This chain joins TRBV29-1 and TRBJ2-2; 8 bases align to TRBD1. The junction had 4 bases not matched to a gene; V was cut back by 6 bases and J by 7 bases. This CDR3 is built from 12 residues. Germline V gene data show CDR1 as SQVTM and CDR2 as ANQGSEA. This CDR3 is CSVTGGGGELFF. CDR3 bases: TGCAGCGTAACAGGGGGTGGCGGGGAGCTGTTTTTT.

The chain recombines TRBV18 with TRBJ1-1; D call uncertain. This CDR3 contains 15 residues. Trimming left V 0 bases short and J 3 bases short, with 11 bases between. CDR1 is KGHSH and CDR2 is LQKENI in the germline V gene. The CDR3 is CASSPPSRADTEAFF. In DNA, the CDR3 is TGTGCCAGCTCACCACCTTCACGGGCCGACACTGAAGCTTTCTTT.

The table lists this clonotype with a few counts. The chain links TRBV28 to TRBJ2-7, with D perhaps TRBD2 (5 bases). Trimming left V 5 bases short and J 7 bases short, with 12 bases between. The length of the CDR3 is 12 residues. Germline values: CDR1 MDHEN, CDR2 SYDVKM. The CDR3 here is CASSRLGREQYV. CDR3 nucleotides: TGTGCCAGCAGTCGCCTAGGGAGAGAGCAGTACGTC.

This clonotype was counted between two and nine times. This rearrangement joins TRBV19 to TRBJ2-1; 8 nucleotides line up with TRBD1. Germline CDR1 is LNHDA and CDR2 is SQIVND (reference sequence). This CDR3 comprises 12 residues. After removal of 8 bases from V and 5 bases from J, the junction contained 2 bases not matched to a gene. CDR3 nucleotide sequence: TGTGCCAGTGCGGACAGGGACAATGAGCAGTTCTTC. Translated: CASADRDNEQFF.

The CDR3 coding sequence is TGTGCCAGCAGCTTTGGGGGCTCCTACAATGAGCAGTTCTTC. As protein: CASSFGGSYNEQFF. The chain is built from TRBV5-6 and TRBJ2-1; D may be TRBD1 or TRBD2 (5 bases each). Deletions cut 2 bases from V and 0 bases from J, with 6 bases between. This CDR3 comprises 14 residues. CDR1 SGHDT and CDR2 YYEEEE come from the germline V gene.

This clonotype occurred a few times. The gene calls are TRBV11-2 and TRBJ1-1, with D unclear. The CDR3 covers 12 residues. Germline loops: CDR1 SGHAT, CDR2 FQNNGV. Trimming removed 6 bases at V and 3 bases at J, with 8 bases between. The DNA for the CDR3 is TGTGCCAGCAGTTTGAAGGACACTGAAGCTTTCTTT. It translates to CASSLKDTEAFF.

This clonotype has at least ten counts. This chain connects TRBV20-1 to TRBJ2-1; possible D gene TRBD2, 6 bases. The CDR3 loop spans 15 amino acids. The germline V gene encodes CDR1 DFQATT and CDR2 SNEGSKA (reference sequence). The ends were cut back, 6 bases at V and 5 bases at J, with 20 bases in the middle. The CDR3 coding sequence is TGCAGTGCCACCTTTTTCTCGGGACTTCACAATGAGCAGTTCTTC. Amino acid sequence: CSATFFSGLHNEQFF.

In this sample, this clonotype turned up many times. J is TRBJ2-5 and V is TRBV5-1; maybe TRBD1 (6 bases). The CDR3 spans 14 residues. The germline gives CDR1 SGHRS, CDR2 YFSETQ. Trimming pared 2 bases from V and 5 bases from J, leaving 13 bases between. CDR3 bases: TGCGCCAGCAGCTTACTGGGGGCGTTGGAGACCCAGTACTTC. It yields the protein CASSLLGALETQYF.

The table lists this clonotype with many counts. The genes are TRBV18 and TRBJ2-1; unclear D gene. The CDR3 extends over 14 amino acids. Germline CDR1 reads KGHSH; CDR2 reads LQKENI. The V end lost 0 bases, the J end lost 10 bases, and 13 bases lay between the germline ends. The CDR3 coding sequence is TGTGCCAGCTCACCACCGGGGATGGGAAACGAGCAGTTCTTC. Protein product: CASSPPGMGNEQFF.

The V and J genes are TRBV27 and TRBJ2-3; D uncertain. Trimming stripped 4 bases from V and 4 bases from J, with 12 bases between. The CDR3 runs to 14 residues. Per germline, CDR1 MNHEY and CDR2 SMNVEV (reference sequence). Here the CDR3 DNA reads TGTGCCAGCAGTTCCAACGCGTCACCAGATACGCAGTATTTT. It yields the protein CASSSNASPDTQYF.